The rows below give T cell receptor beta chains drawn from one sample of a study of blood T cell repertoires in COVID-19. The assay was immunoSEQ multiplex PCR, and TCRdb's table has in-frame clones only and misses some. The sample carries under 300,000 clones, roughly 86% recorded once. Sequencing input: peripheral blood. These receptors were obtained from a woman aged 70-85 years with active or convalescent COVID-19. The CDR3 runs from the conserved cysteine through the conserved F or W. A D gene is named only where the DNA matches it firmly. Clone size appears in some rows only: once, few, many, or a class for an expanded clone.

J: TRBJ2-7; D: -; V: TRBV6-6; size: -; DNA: TGTGCCAGCAGTTACTCGACTATCTACGAGCAGTACTTC; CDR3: CASSYSTIYEQYF
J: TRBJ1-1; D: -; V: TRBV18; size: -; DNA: TGTGCCAGCTCATCCACAGGAAACACTGAAGCTTTCTTT; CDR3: CASSSTGNTEAFF
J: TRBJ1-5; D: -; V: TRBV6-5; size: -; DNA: TGTGCCAGCAAGGGGTCAAATCAGCCCCAGCATTTT; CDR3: CASKGSNQPQHF
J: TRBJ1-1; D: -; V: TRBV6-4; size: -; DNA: TGTGCCAGCAGTGACTCGGCAGGGCCGAACACTGAAGCTTTCTTT; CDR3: CASSDSAGPNTEAFF
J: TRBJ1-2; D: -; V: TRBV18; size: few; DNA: TGTGCCAGCTCCCCGCAGACGCGGGCAGGCTACACCTTC; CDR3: CASSPQTRAGYTF
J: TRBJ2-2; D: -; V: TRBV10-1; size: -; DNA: TGCGCCACCTCCCGAGGGGGCGGGGAGCTGTTTTTT; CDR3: CATSRGGGELFF
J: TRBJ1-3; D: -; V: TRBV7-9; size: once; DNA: TGTGCCAGCAGCCCTCTCCAGTTCTCTGGAAACACCATATATTTT; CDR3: CASSPLQFSGNTIYF
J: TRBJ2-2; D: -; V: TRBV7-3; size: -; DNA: TGTGCCAGCAGCTACATCACAGGGAGCGGGGAGCTGTTTTTT; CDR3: CASSYITGSGELFF
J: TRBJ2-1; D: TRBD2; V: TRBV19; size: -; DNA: TGTGCCAGTAGTTATGGGACTAGCGGGGGCAATGAGCAGTTCTTC; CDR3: CASSYGTSGGNEQFF
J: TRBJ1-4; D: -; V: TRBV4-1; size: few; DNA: TGCGCCAGCAGTTGGTCGGGGGAAAAACTGTTTTTT; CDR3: CASSWSGEKLFF
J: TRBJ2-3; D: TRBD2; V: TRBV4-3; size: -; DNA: TGCGCCAGCAGTCTTAGCGGGGGGGGATCAGATACGCAGTATTTT; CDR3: CASSLSGGGSDTQYF
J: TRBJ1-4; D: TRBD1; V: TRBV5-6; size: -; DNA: TGTGCCAGCAGTCTACCGGGACAGGGGAGTGAAAAACTGTTTTTT; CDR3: CASSLPGQGSEKLFF
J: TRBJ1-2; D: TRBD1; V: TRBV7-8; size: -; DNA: TGTGCCAGCAGCTCGGCCTTACAGGGGTGGGGCTACACCTTC; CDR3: CASSSALQGWGYTF
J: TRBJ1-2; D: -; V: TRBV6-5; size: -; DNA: TGTGCCAGCAGCCGGACAGCTGACTATGGCTACACCTTC; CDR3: CASSRTADYGYTF
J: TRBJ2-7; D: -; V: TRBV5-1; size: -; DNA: TGCGCCAGCAGCCTAGAGCCCCGGAGCCGGCAGTACTTC; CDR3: CASSLEPRSRQYF
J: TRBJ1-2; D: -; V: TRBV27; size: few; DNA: TGTGCCAGCAGTTTGAAGCGAGACTATGGCTACACCTTC; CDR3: CASSLKRDYGYTF
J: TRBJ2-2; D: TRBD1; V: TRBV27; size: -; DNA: TGTGCCAGCAGTTCGGTGTCCAGGGGGACCGGGGAGCTGTTTTTT; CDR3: CASSSVSRGTGELFF
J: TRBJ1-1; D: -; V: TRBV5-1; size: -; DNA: TGCGCCAGCAGCTTGGACGGTGTCAGGATGAACACTGAAGCTTTCTTT; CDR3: CASSLDGVRMNTEAFF
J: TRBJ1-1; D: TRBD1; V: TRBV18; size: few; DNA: TGTGCCAGCTCACGGGGACAGCAAGCTGAAGCTTTCTTT; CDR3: CASSRGQQAEAFF
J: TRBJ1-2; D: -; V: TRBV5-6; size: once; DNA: TGTGCCAGCAGCTTGGAGCTGAGCTACACCTTC; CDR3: CASSLELSYTF
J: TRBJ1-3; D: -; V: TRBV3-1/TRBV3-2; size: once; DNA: TGTGCCAGCAGCCAACGGGGAAACACCATATATTTT; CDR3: CASSQRGNTIYF
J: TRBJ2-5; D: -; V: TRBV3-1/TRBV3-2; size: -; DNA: TGTGCCAGCAGCCTCCCTGGGGGGAGACTCCAAGAGACCCAGTACTTC; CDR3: CASSLPGGRLQETQYF
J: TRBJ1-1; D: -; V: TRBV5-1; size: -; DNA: TGCGCCAGCAGCGAACTTGGGGGGTCCAACACTGAAGCTTTCTTT; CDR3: CASSELGGSNTEAFF
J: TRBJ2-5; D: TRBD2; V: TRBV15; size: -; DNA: TGTGCCACCAGGAATGGACTAGCGGGGAGGGAGACCCAGTACTTC; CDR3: CATRNGLAGRETQYF
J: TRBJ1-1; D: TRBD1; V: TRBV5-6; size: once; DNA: TGTGCCAGCAGCGTAACCGGACAGGGGGCCCCCGAAGCTTTCTTT; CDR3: CASSVTGQGAPEAFF
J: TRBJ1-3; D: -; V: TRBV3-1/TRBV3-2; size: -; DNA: TGTGCCACCAGCCAACAGGCCTCTGGAAACACCATATATTTT; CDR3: CATSQQASGNTIYF
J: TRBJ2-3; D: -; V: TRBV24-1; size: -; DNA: TGTGCCACCAGTGATTTAGAGGGATACTACACAGATACGCAGTATTTT; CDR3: CATSDLEGYYTDTQYF
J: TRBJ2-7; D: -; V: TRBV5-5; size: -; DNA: TGTGCCAGCGGCCTAGCGTCCCATGCCTACGAGCAGTACTTC; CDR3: CASGLASHAYEQYF
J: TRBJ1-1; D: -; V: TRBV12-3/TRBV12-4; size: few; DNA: TGTGCCAGCAGCCCCGGCACTGAAGCTTTCTTT; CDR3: CASSPGTEAFF
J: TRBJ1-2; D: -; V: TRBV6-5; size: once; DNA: TGTGCCAGCAGTAGCGCCCTGGACAGCAACTATGGCTACACCTTC; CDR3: CASSSALDSNYGYTF
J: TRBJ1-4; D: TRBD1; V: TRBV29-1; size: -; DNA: TGCAGCGGTTTGAGACAGGGAGGCGGAAAACTGTTTTTT; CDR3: CSGLRQGGGKLFF
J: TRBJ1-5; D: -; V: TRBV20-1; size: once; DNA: TGCAGTGCTAGTCTCGGGAGCAATCAGCCCCAGCATTTT; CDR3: CSASLGSNQPQHF
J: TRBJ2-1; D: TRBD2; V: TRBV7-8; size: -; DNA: TGTGCCAGCAGCTCGAGGACTAGCGGGGGGCGGTATGAGCAGTTCTTC; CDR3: CASSSRTSGGRYEQFF
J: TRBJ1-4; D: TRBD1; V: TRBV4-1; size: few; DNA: TGCGCCAGCGCTTCAGGGGGCAGGGGCTCAAATGAAAAACTGTTTTTT; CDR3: CASASGGRGSNEKLFF
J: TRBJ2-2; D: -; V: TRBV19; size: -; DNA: TGTGCCAGTAGTATTTTGGAGTCGGGAAAAACCGGGGAGCTGTTTTTT; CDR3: CASSILESGKTGELFF
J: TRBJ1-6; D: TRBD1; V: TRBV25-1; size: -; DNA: TGTGCCAGCAGCTCGACAGGGGTCGGTTCACCCCTCCACTTT; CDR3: CASSSTGVGSPLHF
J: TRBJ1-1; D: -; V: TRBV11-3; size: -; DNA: TGTGCCAGCAGCTTAGGGGGGACTATGAACACTGAAGCTTTCTTT; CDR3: CASSLGGTMNTEAFF
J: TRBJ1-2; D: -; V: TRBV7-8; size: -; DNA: TGTGCCAGCAGCTTTCAGGGGACCCTGGTCTATGGCTACACCTTC; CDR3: CASSFQGTLVYGYTF
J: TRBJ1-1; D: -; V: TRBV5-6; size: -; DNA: TGTGCCAGCAGCTTAACACAGGGACAAGCTTTCTTT; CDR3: CASSLTQGQAFF
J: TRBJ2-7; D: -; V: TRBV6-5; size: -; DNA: TGTGCCAGCACGCCAAGTGGACTAAGACACGAGCAGTACTTC; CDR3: CASTPSGLRHEQYF
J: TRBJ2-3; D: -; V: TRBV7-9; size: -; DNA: TGTGCCAGCAGCTCAGCGGAGACCACAGATACGCAGTATTTT; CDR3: CASSSAETTDTQYF
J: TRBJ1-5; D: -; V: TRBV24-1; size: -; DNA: TGTGCCACCAGTGACCTTAATCAGCCCCAGCATTTT; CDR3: CATSDLNQPQHF
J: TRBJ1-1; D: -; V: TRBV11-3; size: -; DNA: TGTGCCAGCTCAGGGGTAGGAACTGAAGCTTTCTTT; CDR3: CASSGVGTEAFF
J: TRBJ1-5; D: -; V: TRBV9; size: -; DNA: TGTGCCAGCAGCGACAGTTATAGCAATCAGCCCCAGCATTTT; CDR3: CASSDSYSNQPQHF
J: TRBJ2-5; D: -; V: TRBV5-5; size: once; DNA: TGTGCCAGCAGTATTACGGGGGTCAAAACCCAGTACTTC; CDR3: CASSITGVKTQYF
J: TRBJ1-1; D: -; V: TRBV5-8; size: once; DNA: TGTGCCAGCAGCTTGGAAGGGGCAAGGGCTGAAGCTTTCTTT; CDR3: CASSLEGARAEAFF
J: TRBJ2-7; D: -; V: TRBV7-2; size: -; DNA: TGTGCCAGCAGCTTACCCCCGGTTTCCGAGCAGTACTTC; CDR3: CASSLPPVSEQYF
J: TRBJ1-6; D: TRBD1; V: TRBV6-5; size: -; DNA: TGTGCCAGCAGCCGGACAGGGTTAGAATCACCCCTCCACTTT; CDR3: CASSRTGLESPLHF
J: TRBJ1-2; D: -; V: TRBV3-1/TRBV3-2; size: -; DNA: TGTGCCAGCAGCCCTAATGAGGAGGCGGGTGGCTACACCTTC; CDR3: CASSPNEEAGGYTF
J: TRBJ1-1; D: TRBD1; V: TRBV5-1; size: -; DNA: TGCGCCAGCAGCCCACGAGGGGGCGTTAGGGGGCTAAGTGTAAAAACTGAAGCTTTCTTT; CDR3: CASSPRGGVRGLSVKTEAFF
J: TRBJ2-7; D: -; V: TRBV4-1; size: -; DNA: TGCGCCAGCAGCCAGCGACACCCCCCCGACGAGCAGTACTTC; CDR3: CASSQRHPPDEQYF